This entry features one T cell receptor beta chain sequence. The data are from a study of blood T cell repertoires in COVID-19. On the study more broadly: Researchers got acute and convalescent COVID-19 samples from the United States, Italy and Spain. PBMCs, B-cell-depleted T cells, or T cells provided the cDNA or gDNA that made up the material.

Authors' analysis steps: The authors estimated nucleated cell counts from reference gene primer amplification. Libraries were prepared by immunoSEQ multiplex PCR; TCRdb keeps only in-frame clonotypes and omits some of them. That table gives V, J and clone size, and the DNA gave D and trimming. Among 90,000 to 120,000 clones listed, 80% were seen once. This TCR was recovered from a man aged 65-85 years with acute or convalescent COVID-19. The material sequenced was peripheral blood.

This CDR3 reads CASSRYLGAGTGELFF. DNA for the CDR3: TGTGCCAGCAGCCGGTATCTGGGCGCGGGCACCGGGGAGCTGTTTTTT. The V and J genes are TRBV7-2 and TRBJ2-2; D is perhaps TRBD2 (5 bases). The CDR3 runs 16 residues. From germline, CDR1 is SGHTA and CDR2 FQGNSA. Deletions cut 5 bases from V and 4 bases from J, with 17 bases between.